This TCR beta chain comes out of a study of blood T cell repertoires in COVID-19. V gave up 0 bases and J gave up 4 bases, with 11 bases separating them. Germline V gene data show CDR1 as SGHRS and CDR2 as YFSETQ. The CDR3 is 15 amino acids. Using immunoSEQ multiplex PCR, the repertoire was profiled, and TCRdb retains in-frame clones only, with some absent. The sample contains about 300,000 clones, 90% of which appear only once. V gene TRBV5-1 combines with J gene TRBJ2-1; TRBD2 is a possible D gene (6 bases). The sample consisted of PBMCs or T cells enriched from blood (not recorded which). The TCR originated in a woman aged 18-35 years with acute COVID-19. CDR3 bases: TGCGCCAGCAGCTTGGCTGGCGGGGATTACAATGAGCAGTTCTTC. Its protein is CASSLAGGDYNEQFF.